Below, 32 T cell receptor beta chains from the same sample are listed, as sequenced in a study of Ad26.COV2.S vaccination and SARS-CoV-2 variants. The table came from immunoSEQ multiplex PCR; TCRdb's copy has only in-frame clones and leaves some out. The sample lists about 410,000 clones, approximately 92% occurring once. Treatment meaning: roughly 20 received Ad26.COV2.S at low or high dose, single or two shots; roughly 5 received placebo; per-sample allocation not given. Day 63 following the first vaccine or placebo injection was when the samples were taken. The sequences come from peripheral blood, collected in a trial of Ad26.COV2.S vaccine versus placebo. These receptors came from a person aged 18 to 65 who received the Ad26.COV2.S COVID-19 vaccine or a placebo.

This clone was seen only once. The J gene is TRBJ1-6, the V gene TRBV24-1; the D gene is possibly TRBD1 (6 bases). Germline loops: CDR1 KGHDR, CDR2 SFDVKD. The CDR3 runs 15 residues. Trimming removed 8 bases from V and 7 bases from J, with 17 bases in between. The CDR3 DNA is TGTGCCACCACCAACCCACAGGGCTCCAATTCACCCCTCCACTTT. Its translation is CATTNPQGSNSPLHF.

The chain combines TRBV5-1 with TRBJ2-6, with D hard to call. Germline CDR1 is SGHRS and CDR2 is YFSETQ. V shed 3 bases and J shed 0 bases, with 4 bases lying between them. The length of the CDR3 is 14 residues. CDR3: CASSSSSGANVLTF. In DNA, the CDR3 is TGCGCCAGCAGCTCTTCCTCTGGGGCCAACGTCCTGACTTTC. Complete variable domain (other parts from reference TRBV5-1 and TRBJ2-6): KAGVTQTPRYLIKTRGQQVTLSCSPISGHRSVSWYQQTPGQGLQFLFEYFSETQRNKGNFPGRFSGRQFSNSRSEMNVSTLELGDSALYLCASSSSSGANVLTFGAGSRLTVL.

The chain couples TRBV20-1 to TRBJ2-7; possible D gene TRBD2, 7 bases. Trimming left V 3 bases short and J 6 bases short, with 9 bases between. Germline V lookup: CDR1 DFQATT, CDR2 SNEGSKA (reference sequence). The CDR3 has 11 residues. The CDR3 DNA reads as TGCAGTGCTAGGGGGGGGCTCGAGCAGTACTTC. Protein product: CSARGGLEQYF.

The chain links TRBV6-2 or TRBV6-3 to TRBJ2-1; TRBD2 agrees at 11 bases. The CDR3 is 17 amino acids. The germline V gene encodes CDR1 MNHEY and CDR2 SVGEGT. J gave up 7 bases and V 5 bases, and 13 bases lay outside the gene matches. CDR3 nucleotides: TGTGCCAGCAGTCGCCACCCTCTAGCGGGGGGCCAAAATGAGCAGTTCTTC. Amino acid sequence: CASSRHPLAGGQNEQFF.

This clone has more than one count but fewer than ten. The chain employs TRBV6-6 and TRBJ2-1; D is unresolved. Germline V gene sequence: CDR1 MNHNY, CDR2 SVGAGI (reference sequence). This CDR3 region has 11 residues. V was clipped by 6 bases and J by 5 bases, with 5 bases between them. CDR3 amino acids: CASRKNNEQFF. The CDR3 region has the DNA TGTGCCAGCAGAAAAAACAATGAGCAGTTCTTC.

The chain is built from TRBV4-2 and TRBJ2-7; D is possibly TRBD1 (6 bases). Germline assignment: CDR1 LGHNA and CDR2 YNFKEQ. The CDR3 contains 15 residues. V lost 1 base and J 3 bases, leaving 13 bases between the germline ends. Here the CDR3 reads CASSQGMDSSYEQYF. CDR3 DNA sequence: TGTGCCAGCAGCCAAGGCATGGACAGTAGCTACGAGCAGTACTTC.

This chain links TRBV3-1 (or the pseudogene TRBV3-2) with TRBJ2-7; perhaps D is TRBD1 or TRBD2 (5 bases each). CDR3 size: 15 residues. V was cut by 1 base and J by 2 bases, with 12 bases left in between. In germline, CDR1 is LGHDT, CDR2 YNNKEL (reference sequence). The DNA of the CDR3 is TGTGCCAGCAGCCAAGCGGGGCAGATTGCCTACGAGCAGTACTTC. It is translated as CASSQAGQIAYEQYF.

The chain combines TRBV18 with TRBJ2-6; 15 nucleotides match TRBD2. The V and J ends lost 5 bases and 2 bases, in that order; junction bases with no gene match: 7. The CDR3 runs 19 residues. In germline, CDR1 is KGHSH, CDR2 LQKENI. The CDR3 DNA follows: TGTGCCAGCTCATCGGGACTAGCGGGGGGAATAGCTGGGGCCAACGTCCTGACTTTC. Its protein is CASSSGLAGGIAGANVLTF.

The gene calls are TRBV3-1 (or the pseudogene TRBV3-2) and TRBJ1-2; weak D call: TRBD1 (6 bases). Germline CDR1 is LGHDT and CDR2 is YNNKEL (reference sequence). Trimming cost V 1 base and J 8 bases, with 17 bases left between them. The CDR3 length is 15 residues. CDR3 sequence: CASSQGFGGLRGYTF. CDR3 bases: TGTGCCAGCAGCCAAGGATTCGGGGGGCTGAGGGGCTACACCTTC.

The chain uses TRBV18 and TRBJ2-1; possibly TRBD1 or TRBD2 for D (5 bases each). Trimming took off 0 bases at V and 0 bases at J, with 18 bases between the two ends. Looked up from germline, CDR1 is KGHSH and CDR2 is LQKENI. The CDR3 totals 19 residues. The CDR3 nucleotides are TGTGCCAGCTCACCACCAGGATCGGGGCGAAAGAGCTCCTACAATGAGCAGTTCTTC. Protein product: CASSPPGSGRKSSYNEQFF.

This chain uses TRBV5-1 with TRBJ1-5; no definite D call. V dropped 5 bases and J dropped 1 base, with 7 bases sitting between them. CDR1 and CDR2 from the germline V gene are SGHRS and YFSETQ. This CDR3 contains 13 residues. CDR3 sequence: CASRSGSNQPQHF. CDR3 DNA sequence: TGCGCCAGCAGGTCAGGAAGCAATCAGCCCCAGCATTTT.

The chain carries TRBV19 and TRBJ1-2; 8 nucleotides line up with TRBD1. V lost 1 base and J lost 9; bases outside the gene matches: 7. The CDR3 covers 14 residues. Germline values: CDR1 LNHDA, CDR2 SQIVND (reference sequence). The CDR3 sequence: CASSIGTGSLSYTF. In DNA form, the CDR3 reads TGTGCCAGTAGTATAGGGACAGGGAGTCTCAGCTACACCTTC.

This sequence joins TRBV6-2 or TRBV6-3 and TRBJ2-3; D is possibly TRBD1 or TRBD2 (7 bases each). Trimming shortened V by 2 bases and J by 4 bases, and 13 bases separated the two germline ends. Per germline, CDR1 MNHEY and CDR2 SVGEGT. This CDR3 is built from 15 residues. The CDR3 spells CASSYGRGHADTQYF. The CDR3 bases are TGTGCCAGCAGTTACGGGAGGGGGCACGCAGATACGCAGTATTTT.

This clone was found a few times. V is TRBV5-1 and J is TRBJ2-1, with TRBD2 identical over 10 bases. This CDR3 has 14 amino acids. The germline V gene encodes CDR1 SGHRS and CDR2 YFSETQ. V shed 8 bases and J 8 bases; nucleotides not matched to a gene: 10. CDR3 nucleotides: TGCGCCAGTACACTAGCGGGGTTATTCGATGAGCAGTTCTTC. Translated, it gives CASTLAGLFDEQFF.

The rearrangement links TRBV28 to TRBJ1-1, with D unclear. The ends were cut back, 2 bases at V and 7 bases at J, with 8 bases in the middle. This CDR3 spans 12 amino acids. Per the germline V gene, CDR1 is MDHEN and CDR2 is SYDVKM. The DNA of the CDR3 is TGTGCCAGCAGTTTAAGTGCTCTTGAAGCTTTCTTT. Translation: CASSLSALEAFF.

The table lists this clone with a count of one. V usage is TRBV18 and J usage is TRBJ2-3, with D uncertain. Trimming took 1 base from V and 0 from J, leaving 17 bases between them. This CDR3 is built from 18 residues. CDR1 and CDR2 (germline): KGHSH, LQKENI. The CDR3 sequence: CASSPRVLPQQSTDTQYF. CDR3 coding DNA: TGTGCCAGCTCACCACGTGTTCTACCCCAACAAAGCACAGATACGCAGTATTTT.

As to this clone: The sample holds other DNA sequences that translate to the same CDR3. Written as DNA, the CDR3 is TGCGCCAGCAGCTTAGGACAGAGCTCTGGAAACACCATATATTTT. Protein sequence: CASSLGQSSGNTIYF. V is TRBV5-1 and J is TRBJ1-3; a weak D match, TRBD1 (6 bases). Trimming took off 2 bases at V and 0 bases at J, with 9 bases between the two ends. The CDR3 sequence is 15 residues long. CDR1 SGHRS and CDR2 YFSETQ come from the germline V gene.

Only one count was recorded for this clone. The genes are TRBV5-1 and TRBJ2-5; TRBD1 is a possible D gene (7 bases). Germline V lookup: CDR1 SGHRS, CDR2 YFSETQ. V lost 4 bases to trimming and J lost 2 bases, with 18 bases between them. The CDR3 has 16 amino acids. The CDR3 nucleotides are TGCGCCAGCAGCATTGACCCTGCGGGACAGCAAGAGACCCAGTACTTC. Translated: CASSIDPAGQQETQYF.

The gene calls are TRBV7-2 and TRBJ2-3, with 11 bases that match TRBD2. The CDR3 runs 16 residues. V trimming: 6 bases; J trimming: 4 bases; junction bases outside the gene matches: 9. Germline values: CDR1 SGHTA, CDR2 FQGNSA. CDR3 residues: CASRRNSGGAPDTQYF. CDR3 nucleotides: TGTGCCAGCAGACGAAATAGCGGGGGGGCCCCAGATACGCAGTATTTT. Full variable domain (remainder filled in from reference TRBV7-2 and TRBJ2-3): GAGVSQSPSNKVTEKGKDVELRCDPISGHTALYWYRQSLGQGLEFLIYFQGNSAPDKSGLPSDRFSAERTGGSVSTLTIQRTQQEDSAVYLCASRRNSGGAPDTQYFGPGTRLTVL.

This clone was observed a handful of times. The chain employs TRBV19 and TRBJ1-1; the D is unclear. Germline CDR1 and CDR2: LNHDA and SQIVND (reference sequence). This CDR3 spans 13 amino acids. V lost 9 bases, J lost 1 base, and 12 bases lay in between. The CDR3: CASHSDGNTEAFF. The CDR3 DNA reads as TGTGCCAGCCACTCGGACGGGAACACTGAAGCTTTCTTT.

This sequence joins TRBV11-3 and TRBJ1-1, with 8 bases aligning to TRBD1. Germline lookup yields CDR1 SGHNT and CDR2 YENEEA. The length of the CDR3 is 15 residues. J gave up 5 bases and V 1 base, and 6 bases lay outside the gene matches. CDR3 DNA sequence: TGTGCCAGCAGCTTAGGAGGACAGGGAAGGACTGAAGCTTTCTTT. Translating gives CASSLGGQGRTEAFF. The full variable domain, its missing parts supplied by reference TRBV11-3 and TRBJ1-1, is EAGVVQSPRYKIIEKKQPVAFWCNPISGHNTLYWYLQNLGQGPELLIRYENEEAVDDSQLPKDRFSAERLKGVDSTLKIQPAELGDSAVYLCASSLGGQGRTEAFFGQGTRLTVV.

The DNA for the CDR3 is TGTGCCAGCAGTCCAACGGCGGGGGGGCGAGAGACCCAGTACTTC. This codes for CASSPTAGGRETQYF. The V gene is TRBV28, the J gene TRBJ2-5; 9 nucleotides agree with TRBD2. The V gene end was trimmed by 5 bases and the J gene end by 4 bases; junction bases not matched to a gene: 8. Per germline, CDR1 MDHEN and CDR2 SYDVKM. The CDR3 extends over 15 amino acids.

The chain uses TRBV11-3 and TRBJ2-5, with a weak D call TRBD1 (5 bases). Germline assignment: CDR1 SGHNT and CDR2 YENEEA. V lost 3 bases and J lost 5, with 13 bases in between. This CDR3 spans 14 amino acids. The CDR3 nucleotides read TGTGCCAGCAGCTTGACAGAGCAGGCCGAGACCCAGTACTTC. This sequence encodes CASSLTEQAETQYF.

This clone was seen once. CDR3 DNA sequence: TGTGCCAGCAGTGATAATGTGGGGACAGGGGCCAGAGGGGGGGCCAACGTCCTGACTTTC. It translates to CASSDNVGTGARGGANVLTF. The chain has TRBV2 and TRBJ2-6, with 10 bases matching TRBD1. CDR3 size: 20 residues. CDR1 SNHLY and CDR2 FYNNEI come from the germline V gene. Trimming removed 3 bases from V and 4 bases from J; junction bases left unmatched: 15. Full variable domain (outside the CDR3, taken from reference TRBV2 and TRBJ2-6): EPEVTQTPSHQVTQMGQEVILRCVPISNHLYFYWYRQILGQKVEFLVSFYNNEISEKSEIFDDQFSVERPDGSNFTLKIRSTKLEDSAMYFCASSDNVGTGARGGANVLTFGAGSRLTVL.

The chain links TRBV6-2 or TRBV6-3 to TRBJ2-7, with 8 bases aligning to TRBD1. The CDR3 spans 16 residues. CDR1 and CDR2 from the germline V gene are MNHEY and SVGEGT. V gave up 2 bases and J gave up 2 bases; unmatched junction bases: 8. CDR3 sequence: CASSYHGWGQAYEQYF. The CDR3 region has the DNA TGTGCCAGCAGTTACCATGGCTGGGGACAGGCCTACGAGCAGTACTTC.

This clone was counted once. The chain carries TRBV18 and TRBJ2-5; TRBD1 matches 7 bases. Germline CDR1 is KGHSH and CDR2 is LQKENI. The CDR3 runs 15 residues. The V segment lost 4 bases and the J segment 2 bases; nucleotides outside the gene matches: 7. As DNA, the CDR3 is TGTGCCAGCTCACGGCAACAGGGGACGCAAGAGACCCAGTACTTC. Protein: CASSRQQGTQETQYF.

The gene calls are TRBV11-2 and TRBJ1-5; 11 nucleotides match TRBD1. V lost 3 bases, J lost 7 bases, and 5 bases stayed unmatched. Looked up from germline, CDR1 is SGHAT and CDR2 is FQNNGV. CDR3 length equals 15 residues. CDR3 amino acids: CASSLDRGRGQPQHF. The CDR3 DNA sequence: TGTGCCAGCAGCTTGGACAGGGGGCGCGGACAGCCCCAGCATTTT.

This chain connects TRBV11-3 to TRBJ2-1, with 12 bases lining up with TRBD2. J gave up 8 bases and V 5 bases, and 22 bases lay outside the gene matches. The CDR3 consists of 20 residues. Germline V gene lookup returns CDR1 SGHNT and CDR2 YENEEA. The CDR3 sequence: CASSTREVTSGGRSMDEQFF. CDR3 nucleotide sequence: TGTGCCAGCAGCACAAGGGAGGTAACTAGCGGGGGGCGAAGTATGGATGAGCAGTTCTTC.

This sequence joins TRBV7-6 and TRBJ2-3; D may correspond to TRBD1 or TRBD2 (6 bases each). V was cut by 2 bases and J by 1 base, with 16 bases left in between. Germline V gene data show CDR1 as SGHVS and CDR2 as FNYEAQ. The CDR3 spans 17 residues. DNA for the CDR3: TGTGCCAGCAGCTTATTAGTTCGAGGGGGGCGCACAGATACGCAGTATTTT. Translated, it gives CASSLLVRGGRTDTQYF.

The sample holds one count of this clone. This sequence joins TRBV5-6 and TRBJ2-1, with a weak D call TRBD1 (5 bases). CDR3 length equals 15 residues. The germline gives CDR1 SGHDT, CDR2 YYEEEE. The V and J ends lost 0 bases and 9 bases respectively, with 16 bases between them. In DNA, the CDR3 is TGTGCCAGCAGCTTGGAACAAGGACATATGTCTGAGCAGTTCTTC. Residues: CASSLEQGHMSEQFF.

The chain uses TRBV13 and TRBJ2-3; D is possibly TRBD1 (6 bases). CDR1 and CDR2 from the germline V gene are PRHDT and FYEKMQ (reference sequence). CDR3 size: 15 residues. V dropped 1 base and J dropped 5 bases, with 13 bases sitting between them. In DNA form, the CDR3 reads TGTGCCAGCAGCTTAGTCTTGAGGGGACAAGATACGCAGTATTTT. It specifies CASSLVLRGQDTQYF. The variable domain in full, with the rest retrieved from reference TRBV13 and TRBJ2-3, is AAGVIQSPRHLIKEKRETATLKCYPIPRHDTVYWYQQGPGQDPQFLISFYEKMQSDKGSIPDRFSAQQFSDYHSELNMSSLELGDSALYFCASSLVLRGQDTQYFGPGTRLTVL.

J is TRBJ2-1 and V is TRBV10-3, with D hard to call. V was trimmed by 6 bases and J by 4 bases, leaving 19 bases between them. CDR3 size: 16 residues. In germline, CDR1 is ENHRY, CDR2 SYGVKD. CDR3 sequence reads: CAIRSEKTISYNEQFF. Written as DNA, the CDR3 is TGTGCCATCAGGAGCGAAAAGACCATATCATACAATGAGCAGTTCTTC.